This paragraph covers one TCR beta chain sequence. Its antigen is currently unknown. This entry comes from a study of cytomegalovirus exposure and HLA in healthy donors. PCR amplification relied on 60 Vbeta primers (plus 13 Jbeta primers). Assay: immunoSEQ multiplex PCR; the TCRdb copy retains only in-frame clones and omits some. The sample has approximately 150,000 clones, 75% to 85% seen once; the top ten hold under 6%. Study-wide results and caveats: There were several of the most significant clusters that appeared linked to common viral pathogens in a later analysis.

Germline CDR1 and CDR2: SGHTA and FQGNSA. After removal of 0 bases from V and 7 bases from J, the junction contained 14 bases not matched to a gene. The CDR3 totals 17 residues. The sequence came from a man in his forties in good health and CMV-seronegative. Material: PBMCs. The gene calls are TRBV7-2 and TRBJ2-7, with 8 bases aligning to TRBD1. The CDR3 sequence: CASSLARVRQGADEQYF. Written as DNA, the CDR3 is TGTGCCAGCAGCTTAGCACGGGTTCGGCAGGGGGCGGATGAGCAGTACTTC.